This paragraph covers one T cell receptor beta chain sequence. Its antigen target is currently unknown. No base qualities exist here, and no much larger clone lies one base off it. This sample was taken from a study of identifying expanded T cells in peripheral blood (dated by TCRdb to between 2019 and 2020). Background on the whole study: Technical replicates were generated by sequencing separate aliquots of the same genomic DNA pool, with four replicates compared pairwise.

Overall study outcomes, separate from this receptor: Between technical replicates the binomial model flagged approximately 1.3 differentially abundant clones, whereas over roughly two weeks the binomial model flagged about 15 and over approximately 4 weeks approximately 20. Across all healthy-donor time intervals, the beta-binomial model significantly lowered both the number of clones called differentially abundant and the false-positive rate. Across all healthy donors, variance in clone template counts between approximately two-week samples was found to increase significantly with total template count. It was expected by the authors that biological variance in healthy repertoires might increase further over much longer intervals, such as months to years.

TCRbeta CDR3 regions were profiled by bias-controlled multiplex PCR amplification of genomic DNA with the immunoSEQ Assay. On the authors' methods: The absolute abundance of each unique TCRbeta CDR3 region was quantified after sequences were collapsed and filtered. Two models were used to test differential abundance: a binomial model (Fisher-equivalent) and a beta-binomial model that adds time-dependent variance fitted from healthy donors. Any clone with fewer than 5 combined templates was excluded, and a clone was called differentially abundant if its Benjamini-Hochberg FDR was below 0.01. In the beta-binomial model, variance was expressed as a function of the total template count across the two samples, in the form v = (b*log(k)+a)^2. As stored in TCRdb, this immuneACCESS dataset retains in-frame rearrangements with V and J assigned. A fraction of the clones does not appear; measured against another copy, unresolved V genes explain less than half of the discrepancy, and the remainder lacks a known reason. For V, J and clone size, that table is used; D and trimming come from the DNA. The sample table holds about 84,000 clones, of which approximately 83% were seen once. The top ten clonotypes cover roughly 5.3% of the sample.

V drops 5 bases and J drops 4 bases, leaving 11 bases in between. CDR1 and CDR2, per the germline V gene (reference sequence), are LNHDA and SQIVND. Taken from cysteine to phenylalanine, the CDR3 has 13 residues. Just CDR3 DNA is preserved here, 39 bases in frame from base 1. During the collection period, no infections or other immune events were recorded for the healthy donors. Blood repertoires from healthy donors were used as a training cohort for calibrating time-dependent variance in a beta-binomial model of differential abundance of T-cell clones. The training cohort included around ten healthy donors, of whom 3 were female and 7 were male. Donor ages ranged from about 29 to 65 years, with an average of around 45 years. Obtained from a commercial supplier, whole blood was collected from each healthy donor at three time points set two to three weeks apart. For immunosequencing, genomic DNA was extracted from whole blood that had not been sorted.

The chain is assembled from TRBV19 and TRBJ1-1, and perhaps TRBD1 as D gene, on 5 matching bases. The material sequenced was blood. The clonotype was recovered from a person between 18 and 70 years old in good health. The CDR3 sequence is CASSSGGFTEAFF. The nucleotide sequence reads as follows: TGTGCCAGTAGTTCGGGGGGATTCACTGAAGCTTTCTTT.